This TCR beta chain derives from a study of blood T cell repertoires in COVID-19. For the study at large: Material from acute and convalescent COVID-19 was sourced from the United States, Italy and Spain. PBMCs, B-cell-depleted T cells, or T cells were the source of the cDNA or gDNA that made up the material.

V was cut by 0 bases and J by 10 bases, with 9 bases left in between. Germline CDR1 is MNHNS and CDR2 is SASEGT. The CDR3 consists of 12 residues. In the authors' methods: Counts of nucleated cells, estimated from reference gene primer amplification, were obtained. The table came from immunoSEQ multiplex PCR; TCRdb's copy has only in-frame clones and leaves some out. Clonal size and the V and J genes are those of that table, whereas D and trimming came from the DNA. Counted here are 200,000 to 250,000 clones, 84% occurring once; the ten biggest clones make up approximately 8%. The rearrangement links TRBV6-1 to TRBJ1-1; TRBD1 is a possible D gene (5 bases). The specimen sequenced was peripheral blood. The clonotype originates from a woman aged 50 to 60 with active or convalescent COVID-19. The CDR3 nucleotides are TGTGCCAGCAGTGAAGCCCCTCAGGGAGCTTTCTTT. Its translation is CASSEAPQGAFF.